The 17 T cell receptor beta chains below come from one sample, sequenced in a study of regulatory T cells in long-lasting Graves disease. Building of the TCR beta libraries involved iRepertoire HTBI primers and Arm-PCR of CDR3 regions. MiXCR, run by TCRdb on the multiplex PCR reads, gives a single entry per CDR3 protein. The sample lists roughly 400,000 distinct CDR3 sequences; 20% to 25% were seen once. Time point described: persistent/refractory GD, antithyroid drugs over 5 years with positive TRAb. RNA extracted from PBMCs served as the sequencing template. This specimen consisted of peripheral blood mononuclear cells (PBMCs), obtained when the disease was refractory, from a patient treated with antithyroid drugs. The origin of the receptors is a female donor with Graves disease.

The table lists this clonotype with many counts. The chain uses TRBV7-2 and TRBJ2-5, with D maybe TRBD1 (6 bases). With 4 bases removed from V and 4 bases from J, the gap between germline ends came to 16 bases. This CDR3 is built from 15 residues. Germline CDR1 SGHTA, CDR2 FQGNSA. The CDR3 spells CASSWGPLALETQYF. The CDR3 nucleotides read TGTGCCAGCAGCTGGGGGCCCTTGGCACTAGAGACCCAGTACTTC.

This clonotype was recorded a few times. The chain is built from TRBV12-3 or TRBV12-4 and TRBJ2-3; 9 bases agree with TRBD2. Germline trimming cut 5 bases from V and 0 bases from J; bases unmatched to any gene: 3. This CDR3 has 15 amino acids. CDR3 nucleotide sequence: TGTGCCAGCAGTAAAGGACTAGCGAGCACAGATACGCAGTATTTT. Amino acid sequence: CASSKGLASTDTQYF.

The table lists this clonotype with many counts. J is TRBJ1-1 and V is TRBV7-2, with a weak D call TRBD1 (5 bases). The CDR3 contains 13 residues. Trimming removed 3 bases at V and 14 bases at J, with 19 bases between. Germline loops: CDR1 SGHTA, CDR2 FQGNSA. Here the CDR3 DNA reads TGTGCCAGCAGCTTCCCCGACAGCCCGGTTGAATTCTTT. It translates to CASSFPDSPVEFF.

The genes are TRBV18 and TRBJ1-2, with 8 bases that match TRBD1. The CDR3 runs 16 residues. V was pared by 3 bases and J by 4 bases, with 10 bases of the junction left unmatched. From germline, CDR1 is KGHSH and CDR2 LQKENI. CDR3 in amino acids: CASSPKDRVPVYGYTF. The DNA for the CDR3 is TGTGCCAGCTCACCGAAGGACAGGGTTCCTGTCTATGGCTACACCTTC. The whole variable domain, remainder taken from reference TRBV18 and TRBJ1-2, is NAGVMQNPRHLVRRRGQEARLRCSPMKGHSHVYWYRQLPEEGLKFMVYLQKENIIDESGMPKERFSAEFPKEGPSILRIQQVVRGDSAAYFCASSPKDRVPVYGYTFGSGTRLTVV.

This clonotype occurred a few times. J is TRBJ1-5 and V is TRBV19, with TRBD1 as a possible D gene (6 bases). The V gene's germline CDR1 is LNHDA and CDR2 SQIVND (reference sequence). The CDR3 is made up of 15 amino acids. Trimming shortened V by 6 bases and J by 0 bases, and 12 bases separated the two germline ends. CDR3 sequence (DNA): TGTGCCAGTAGGAGGACAGTGTCTAGCAATCAGCCCCAGCATTTT. It translates to CASRRTVSSNQPQHF.

This clonotype was recorded once. Possible read error: a much larger clone is one base away. The chain recombines TRBV6-2 or TRBV6-3 with TRBJ1-2, with a weak D call TRBD1 (6 bases). V lost 1 base to trimming and J lost 6 bases, with 12 bases between them. Per the germline V gene, CDR1 is MNHEY and CDR2 is SVGEGT. CDR3 size: 14 residues. The CDR3 here is CASSYFGGLDGYTF. The CDR3 bases are TGTGCCAGCAGTTACTTTGGGGGGCTCGATGGCTACACCTTC.

At least ten counts were recorded for this clonotype. The CDR3 protein is CASSWGGGRTETQYF. The CDR3 bases are TGTGCCAGCAGTTGGGGCGGGGGGAGGACGGAGACCCAGTACTTC. The chain recombines TRBV6-2 or TRBV6-3 with TRBJ2-5, with 8 bases matching TRBD2. CDR3 size: 15 residues. After removal of 4 bases from V and 5 bases from J, the junction contained 9 bases not matched to a gene. Germline CDR1 and CDR2: MNHEY and SVGEGT.

The gene calls are TRBV4-2 and TRBJ2-2, with 8 bases fitting TRBD2. The junction had 1 base not matched to a gene; V was cut back by 1 base and J by 0 bases. This CDR3 comprises 16 residues. CDR1 is LGHNA, CDR2 YNFKEQ, per germline. CDR3 DNA sequence: TGTGCCAGCAGCCAAGGGGGACTAGCGAACACCGGGGAGCTGTTTTTT. Residues: CASSQGGLANTGELFF.

On this clonotype: It may be a read error: a sequence one base away is much more abundant. The chain has TRBV7-9 and TRBJ2-7, with D unresolved. Germline V CDR1 and CDR2: SEHNR, FQNEAQ (reference sequence). The CDR3 is 14 amino acids. The CDR3 region is CANSRTVEPYEQYF. CDR3 bases: TGTGCCAACAGCCGGACCGTCGAACCCTACGAGCAGTACTTC.

The chain recombines TRBV12-3 or TRBV12-4 with TRBJ2-2, with TRBD1 matching 7 bases. The CDR3 contains 16 residues. The V gene end was trimmed by 6 bases and the J gene end by 4 bases; junction bases not matched to a gene: 11. CDR3 protein: CASRRTGAAGTGELFF. The CDR3 DNA reads TGTGCCAGCAGACGAACAGGGGCAGCAGGCACCGGGGAGCTGTTTTTT.

This clonotype appeared many times. The chain has TRBV30 and TRBJ1-5; 9 bases fit TRBD1. In germline, CDR1 is GTSNPN, CDR2 SVGIG (reference sequence). With 2 bases clipped from V and 3 bases from J, the junction kept 5 bases outside the gene matches. This CDR3 has 15 amino acids. CDR3 sequence reads: CAWSRTGDLNQPQHF. The CDR3 DNA sequence: TGTGCCTGGAGTCGGACAGGGGACCTCAATCAGCCCCAGCATTTT.

This clonotype was counted at least ten times. CDR3 protein: CASSFEDRVYGTEAFF. In nucleotides, the CDR3 is TGTGCCAGCAGCTTTGAGGATAGGGTGTACGGCACTGAAGCTTTCTTT. The genes are TRBV7-2 and TRBJ1-1, with unresolved D. The V end was cut by 3 bases, the J end by 4 bases, with 18 bases between. Germline loops: CDR1 SGHTA, CDR2 FQGNSA. The CDR3 runs 16 residues. The full variable domain, completed using reference TRBV7-2 and TRBJ1-1, is GAGVSQSPSNKVTEKGKDVELRCDPISGHTALYWYRQSLGQGLEFLIYFQGNSAPDKSGLPSDRFSAERTGGSVSTLTIQRTQQEDSAVYLCASSFEDRVYGTEAFFGQGTRLTVV.

This clonotype was seen repeatedly, ten times or more. J is TRBJ2-7 and V is TRBV28; a weak D match, TRBD1 (5 bases). This CDR3 is 12 amino acids long. Trimming stripped 5 bases from V and 3 bases from J, with 8 bases between. The germline gives CDR1 MDHEN, CDR2 SYDVKM. The CDR3 coding sequence is TGTGCCAGCAGTACAGGTAACTACGAGCAGTACTTC. This translates into CASSTGNYEQYF.

This clonotype was counted many times. The chain joins TRBV28 to TRBJ1-6; D unresolved. Germline CDR1 reads MDHEN; CDR2 reads SYDVKM. The CDR3 sequence is 13 residues long. Trimming shortened V by 5 bases and J by 10 bases, and 12 bases separated the two germline ends. The CDR3 DNA follows: TGTGCCAGCAGTCGACTTACGGGATCACCCCTCCACTTT. Translation: CASSRLTGSPLHF.

Notes on this clonotype: A much larger clonotype is one base distant, so this may be a read error. The chain has TRBV20-1 and TRBJ2-7, with TRBD2 identical over 9 bases. The CDR3 sequence is 19 residues long. J was trimmed by 3 bases and V by 1 base; bases with no gene match: 19. The germline CDR1 and CDR2 sequences are DFQATT and SNEGSKA (reference sequence). The CDR3 loop reads CSARGLLTGGRASYYEQYF. As DNA, the CDR3 is TGCAGTGCTAGAGGCCTTTTGACTGGCGGGAGGGCCTCTTACTACGAGCAGTACTTC.

Ten or more counts support this clonotype. V is TRBV28 and J is TRBJ1-5, with D perhaps TRBD1 (6 bases). Germline-derived CDR1 and CDR2 are MDHEN and SYDVKM. V was trimmed by 6 bases and J by 0 bases, leaving 15 bases between them. The length of the CDR3 is 16 residues. CDR3 nucleotide sequence: TGTGCCAGCAGCCTTATACAGGGAGTTAGCAATCAGCCCCAGCATTTT. Amino acid sequence: CASSLIQGVSNQPQHF.

This clonotype was seen ten or more times. The gene calls are TRBV12-3 or TRBV12-4 and TRBJ1-1, with TRBD1 matching 7 bases. The J segment lost 6 bases and the V segment lost 7 bases, leaving 14 bases of the junction unmatched. The CDR3 spans 15 residues. The CDR3 DNA reads TGTGCCAGCAACATCAGGGGGGGAAGGAGGTCTGAAGCTTTCTTT. It translates to CASNIRGGRRSEAFF.